This note documents a single T cell receptor (beta chain) sequence. Its antigen is still unknown. This entry comes from a study of cytomegalovirus exposure and HLA in healthy donors. Study-level results: The authors enumerated under 200 TCR beta chains as linked to cytomegalovirus. The likely origin of a cluster of highly shared sequence variants was a sequencing artifact. Across all donors, roughly uniform sequencing depth was an assumption of the presence/absence analyses.

PCR employed 60 Vbeta and 13 Jbeta primers. The protocol was immunoSEQ multiplex PCR, while the TCRdb copy is restricted to in-frame clones and leaves out a portion. The sample includes some 250,000 clones, around 80% of them seen just once. The source is a woman between 35 and 50 years old in good health and CMV-seropositive. The sequenced material came from PBMCs.

The CDR3 protein is CATSRDRASGPFGELFF. In DNA, the CDR3 is TGTGCCACCAGCAGAGATAGGGCTAGCGGCCCGTTCGGGGAGCTGTTTTTT. V usage is TRBV15 and J usage is TRBJ2-2, with 7 bases aligning to TRBD2. The V segment lost 0 bases and the J segment 7 bases; nucleotides outside the gene matches: 11. The CDR3 covers 17 residues. The germline CDR1 and CDR2 sequences are LNHNV and YYDKDF (reference sequence).